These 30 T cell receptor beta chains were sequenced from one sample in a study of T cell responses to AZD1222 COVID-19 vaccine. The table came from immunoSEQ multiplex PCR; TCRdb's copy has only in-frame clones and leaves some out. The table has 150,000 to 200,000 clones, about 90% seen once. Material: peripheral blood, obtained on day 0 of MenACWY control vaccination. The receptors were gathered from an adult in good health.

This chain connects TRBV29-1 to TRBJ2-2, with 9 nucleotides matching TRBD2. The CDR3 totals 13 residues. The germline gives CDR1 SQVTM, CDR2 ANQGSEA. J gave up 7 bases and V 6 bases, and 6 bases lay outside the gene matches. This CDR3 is CSVGGLAGGELFF. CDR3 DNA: TGCAGCGTGGGGGGACTAGCAGGCGGGGAGCTGTTTTTT.

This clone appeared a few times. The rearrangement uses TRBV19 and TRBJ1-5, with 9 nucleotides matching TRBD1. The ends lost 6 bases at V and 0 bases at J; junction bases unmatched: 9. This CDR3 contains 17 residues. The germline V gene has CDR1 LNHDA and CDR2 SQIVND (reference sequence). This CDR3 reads CASRTLDRGDSNQPQHF. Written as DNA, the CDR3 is TGTGCCAGTAGAACCCTGGACAGGGGCGATAGCAATCAGCCCCAGCATTTT.

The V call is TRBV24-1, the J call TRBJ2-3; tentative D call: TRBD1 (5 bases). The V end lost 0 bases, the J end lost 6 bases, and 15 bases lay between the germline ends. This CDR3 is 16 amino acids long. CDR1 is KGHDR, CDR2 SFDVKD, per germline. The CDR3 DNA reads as TGTGCCACCAGTGATTTGGTCCAGGGTGTTGGGGATACGCAGTATTTT. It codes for CATSDLVQGVGDTQYF.

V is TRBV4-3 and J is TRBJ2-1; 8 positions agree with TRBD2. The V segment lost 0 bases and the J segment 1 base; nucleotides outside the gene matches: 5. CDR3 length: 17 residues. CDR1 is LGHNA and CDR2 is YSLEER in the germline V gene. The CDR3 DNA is TGCGCCAGCAGCCAAGAGGTCGGGGGGGTTTCCTACAATGAGCAGTTCTTC. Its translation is CASSQEVGGVSYNEQFF.

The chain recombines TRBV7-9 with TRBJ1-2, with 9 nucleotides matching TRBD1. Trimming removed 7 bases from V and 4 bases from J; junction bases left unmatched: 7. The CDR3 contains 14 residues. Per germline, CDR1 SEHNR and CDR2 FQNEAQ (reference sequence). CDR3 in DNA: TGTGCCAGCACCGCGGGACAGGGTGCCTATGGCTACACCTTC. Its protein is CASTAGQGAYGYTF.

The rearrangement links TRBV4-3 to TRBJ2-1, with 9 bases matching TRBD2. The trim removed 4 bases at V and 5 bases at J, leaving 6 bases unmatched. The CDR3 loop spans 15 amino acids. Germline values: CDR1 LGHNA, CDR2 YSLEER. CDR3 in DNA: TGCGCCAGCAGCCCCACTAGCGGGCAAAACAATGAGCAGTTCTTC. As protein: CASSPTSGQNNEQFF.

In DNA form, the CDR3 reads TGTGCCAGCAGCTCCGGGACACTAAGCACAGATACGCAGTATTTT. Translating gives CASSSGTLSTDTQYF. V gene TRBV14 combines with J gene TRBJ2-3; tentatively, D is TRBD1 (6 bases). The CDR3 length is 15 residues. V lost 5 bases and J lost 0, with 12 bases in between. CDR1 is SGHDN, CDR2 FVKESK, per germline.

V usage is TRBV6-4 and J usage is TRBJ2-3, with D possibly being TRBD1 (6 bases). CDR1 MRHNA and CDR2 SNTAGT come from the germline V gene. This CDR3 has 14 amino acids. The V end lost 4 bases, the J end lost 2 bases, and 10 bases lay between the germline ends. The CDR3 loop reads CASSVDRNTDTQYF. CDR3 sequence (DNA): TGTGCCAGCAGTGTAGACAGGAACACAGATACGCAGTATTTT.

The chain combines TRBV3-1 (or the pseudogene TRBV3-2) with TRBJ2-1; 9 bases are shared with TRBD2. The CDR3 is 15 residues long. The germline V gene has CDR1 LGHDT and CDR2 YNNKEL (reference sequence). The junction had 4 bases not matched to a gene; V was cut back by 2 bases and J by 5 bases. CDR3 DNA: TGTGCCAGCAGCCAATGGACTAGCGAGGACAATGAGCAGTTCTTC. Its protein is CASSQWTSEDNEQFF.

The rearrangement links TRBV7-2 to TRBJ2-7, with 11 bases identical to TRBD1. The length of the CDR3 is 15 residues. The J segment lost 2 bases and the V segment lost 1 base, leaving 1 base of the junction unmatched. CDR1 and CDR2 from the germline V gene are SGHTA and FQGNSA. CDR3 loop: CASSLGGQGAYEQYF. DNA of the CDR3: TGTGCCAGCAGCTTAGGGGGACAGGGGGCCTACGAGCAGTACTTC.

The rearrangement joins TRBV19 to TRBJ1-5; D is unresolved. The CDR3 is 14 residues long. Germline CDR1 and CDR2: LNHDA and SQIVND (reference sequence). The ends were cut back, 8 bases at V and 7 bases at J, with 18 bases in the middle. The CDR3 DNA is TGTGCCAGTTTAAAAACGGAGGGAGGGCAGCCCCAGCATTTT. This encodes CASLKTEGGQPQHF.

For the CDR3, the DNA is TGTGCCAGCAGTTTATCAGCTAGCGGGAGTGCAGATACGCAGTATTTT. Its protein product is CASSLSASGSADTQYF. The chain joins TRBV27 to TRBJ2-3; the match to TRBD2 covers 10 bases. There are 16 residues in the CDR3. Germline CDR1 is MNHEY and CDR2 is SMNVEV (reference sequence). Trimming at V came to 0 bases and at J to 4 bases, leaving 4 bases not matched to a gene.

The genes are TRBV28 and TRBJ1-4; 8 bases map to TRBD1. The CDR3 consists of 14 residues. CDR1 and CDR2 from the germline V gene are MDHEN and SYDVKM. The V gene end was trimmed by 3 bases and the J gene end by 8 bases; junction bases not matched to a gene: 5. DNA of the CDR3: TGTGCCAGCAGTTTTACAGGGGGGGTGGAAAAACTGTTTTTT. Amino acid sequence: CASSFTGGVEKLFF.

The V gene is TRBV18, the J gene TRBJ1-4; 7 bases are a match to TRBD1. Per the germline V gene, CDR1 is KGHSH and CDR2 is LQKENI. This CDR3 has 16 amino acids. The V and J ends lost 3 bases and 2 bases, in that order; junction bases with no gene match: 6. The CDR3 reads CASSPLAGQTNEKLFF. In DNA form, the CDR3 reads TGTGCCAGCTCACCTCTAGCGGGACAGACTAATGAAAAACTGTTTTTT.

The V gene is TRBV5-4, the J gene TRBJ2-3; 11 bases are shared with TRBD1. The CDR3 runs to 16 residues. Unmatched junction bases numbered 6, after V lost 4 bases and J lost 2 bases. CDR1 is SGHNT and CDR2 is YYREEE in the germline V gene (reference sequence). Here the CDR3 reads CASSPRTGGPTDTQYF. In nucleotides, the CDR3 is TGTGCCAGCAGCCCACGGACAGGGGGCCCCACAGATACGCAGTATTTT.

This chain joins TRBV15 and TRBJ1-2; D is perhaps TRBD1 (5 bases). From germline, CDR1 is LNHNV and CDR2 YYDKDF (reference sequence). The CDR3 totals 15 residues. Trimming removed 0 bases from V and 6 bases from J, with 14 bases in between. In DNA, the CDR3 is TGTGCCACCAGCAGAGAGTCTGGAGCAGGGAATGGCTACACCTTC. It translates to CATSRESGAGNGYTF.

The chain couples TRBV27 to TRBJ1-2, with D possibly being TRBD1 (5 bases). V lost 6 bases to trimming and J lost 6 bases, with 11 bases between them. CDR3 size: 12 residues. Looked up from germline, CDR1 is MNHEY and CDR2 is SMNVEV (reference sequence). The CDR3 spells CASRPQGDGYTF. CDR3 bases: TGTGCCAGCAGACCCCAGGGCGATGGCTACACCTTC.

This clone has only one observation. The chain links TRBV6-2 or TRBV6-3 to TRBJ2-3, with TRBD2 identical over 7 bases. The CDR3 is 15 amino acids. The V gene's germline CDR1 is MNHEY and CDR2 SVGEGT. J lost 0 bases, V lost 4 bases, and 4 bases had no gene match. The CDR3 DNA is TGTGCCAGCAGTTCTAGCGGCCAAAGCACAGATACGCAGTATTTT. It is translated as CASSSSGQSTDTQYF.

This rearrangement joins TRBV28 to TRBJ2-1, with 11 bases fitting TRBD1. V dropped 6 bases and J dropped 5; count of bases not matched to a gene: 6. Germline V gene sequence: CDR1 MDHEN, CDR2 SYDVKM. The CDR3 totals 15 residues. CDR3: CASSLGTGGNNEQFF. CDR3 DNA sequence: TGTGCCAGCAGCCTTGGGACAGGGGGAAACAATGAGCAGTTCTTC.

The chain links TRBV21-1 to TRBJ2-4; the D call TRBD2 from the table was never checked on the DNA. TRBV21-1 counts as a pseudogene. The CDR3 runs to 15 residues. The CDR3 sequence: CASSRTCTSKNIQYF. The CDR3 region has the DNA TGTGCCAGCAGCCGGACTTGTACGTCCAAAAACATTCAGTACTTC.

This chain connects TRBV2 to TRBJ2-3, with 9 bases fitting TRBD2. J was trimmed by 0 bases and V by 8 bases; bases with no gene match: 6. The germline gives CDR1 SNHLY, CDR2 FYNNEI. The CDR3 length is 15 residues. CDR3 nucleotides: TGTGCCAGCGCGATAAGCGGGGGGAGCACAGATACGCAGTATTTT. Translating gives CASAISGGSTDTQYF.

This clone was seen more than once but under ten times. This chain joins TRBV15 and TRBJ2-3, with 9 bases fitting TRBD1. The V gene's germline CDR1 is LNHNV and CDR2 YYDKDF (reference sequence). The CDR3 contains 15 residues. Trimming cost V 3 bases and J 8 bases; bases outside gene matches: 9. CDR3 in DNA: TGTGCCACCAGCAGGCCAGGACAGGGGCGGGTTACGCAGTATTTT. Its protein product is CATSRPGQGRVTQYF.

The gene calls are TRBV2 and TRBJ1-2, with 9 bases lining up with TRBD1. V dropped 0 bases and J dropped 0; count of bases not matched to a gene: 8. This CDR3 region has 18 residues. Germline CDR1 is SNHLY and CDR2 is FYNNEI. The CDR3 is CASSEALQGAMSNYGYTF. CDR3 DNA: TGTGCCAGCAGTGAAGCTTTACAGGGGGCAATGTCTAACTATGGCTACACCTTC.

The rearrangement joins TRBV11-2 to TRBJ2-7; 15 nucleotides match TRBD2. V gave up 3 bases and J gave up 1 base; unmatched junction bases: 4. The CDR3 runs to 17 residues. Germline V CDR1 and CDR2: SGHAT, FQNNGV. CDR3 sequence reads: CASSFSGLAGGSYEQYF. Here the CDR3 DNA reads TGTGCCAGCAGCTTTTCAGGACTAGCGGGAGGGTCCTACGAGCAGTACTTC. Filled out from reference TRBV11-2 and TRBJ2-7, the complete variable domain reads EAGVAQSPRYKIIEKRQSVAFWCNPISGHATLYWYQQILGQGPKLLIQFQNNGVVDDSQLPKDRFSAERLKGVDSTLKIQPAKLEDSAVYLCASSFSGLAGGSYEQYFGPGTRLTVT.

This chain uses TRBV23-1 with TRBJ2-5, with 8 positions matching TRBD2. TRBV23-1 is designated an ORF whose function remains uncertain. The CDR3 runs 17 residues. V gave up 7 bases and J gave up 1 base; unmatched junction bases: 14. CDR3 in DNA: TGCGCCAGCACCACGCGGGGGCGGGAGGAGTTCCAAGAGACCCAGTACTTC. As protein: CASTTRGREEFQETQYF.

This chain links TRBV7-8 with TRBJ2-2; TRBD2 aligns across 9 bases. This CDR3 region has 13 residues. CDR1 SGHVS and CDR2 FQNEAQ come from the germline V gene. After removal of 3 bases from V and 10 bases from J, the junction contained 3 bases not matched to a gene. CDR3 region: CASSFAGGSELFF. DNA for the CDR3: TGTGCCAGCAGCTTTGCGGGGGGGTCGGAGCTGTTTTTT. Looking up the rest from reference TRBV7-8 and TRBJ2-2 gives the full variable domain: GAGVSQSPRYKVAKRGQDVALRCDPISGHVSLFWYQQALGQGPEFLTYFQNEAQLDKSGLPSDRFFAERPEGSVSTLKIQRTQQEDSAVYLCASSFAGGSELFFGEGSRLTVL.

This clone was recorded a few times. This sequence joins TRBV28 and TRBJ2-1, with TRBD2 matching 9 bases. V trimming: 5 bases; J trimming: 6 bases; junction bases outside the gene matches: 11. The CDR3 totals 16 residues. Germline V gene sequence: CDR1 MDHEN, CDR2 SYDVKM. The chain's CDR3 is CASSITAGGNLNEQFF. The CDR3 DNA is TGTGCCAGCAGTATAACAGCGGGGGGCAACCTCAATGAGCAGTTCTTC.

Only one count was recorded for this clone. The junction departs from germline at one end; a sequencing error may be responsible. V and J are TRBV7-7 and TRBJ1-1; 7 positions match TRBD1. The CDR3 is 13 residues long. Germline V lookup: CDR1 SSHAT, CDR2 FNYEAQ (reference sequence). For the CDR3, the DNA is TGTGCTAGCAGCTTATCAGGGGGGACTGAAGCTTTCTTT. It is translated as CASSLSGGTEAFF.

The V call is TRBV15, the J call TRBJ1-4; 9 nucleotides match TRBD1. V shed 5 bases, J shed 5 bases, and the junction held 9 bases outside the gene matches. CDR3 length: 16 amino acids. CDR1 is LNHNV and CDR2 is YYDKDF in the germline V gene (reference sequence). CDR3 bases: TGTGCCACCAGCGGGCCTACACAGGGGGCAAATGAAAAACTGTTTTTT. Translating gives CATSGPTQGANEKLFF.

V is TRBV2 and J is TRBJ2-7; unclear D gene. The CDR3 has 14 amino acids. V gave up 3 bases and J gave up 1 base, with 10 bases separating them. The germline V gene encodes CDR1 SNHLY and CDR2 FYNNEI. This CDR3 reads CASSEGRRSYEQYF. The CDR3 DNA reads TGTGCCAGCAGTGAGGGCCGCCGGTCCTACGAGCAGTACTTC.